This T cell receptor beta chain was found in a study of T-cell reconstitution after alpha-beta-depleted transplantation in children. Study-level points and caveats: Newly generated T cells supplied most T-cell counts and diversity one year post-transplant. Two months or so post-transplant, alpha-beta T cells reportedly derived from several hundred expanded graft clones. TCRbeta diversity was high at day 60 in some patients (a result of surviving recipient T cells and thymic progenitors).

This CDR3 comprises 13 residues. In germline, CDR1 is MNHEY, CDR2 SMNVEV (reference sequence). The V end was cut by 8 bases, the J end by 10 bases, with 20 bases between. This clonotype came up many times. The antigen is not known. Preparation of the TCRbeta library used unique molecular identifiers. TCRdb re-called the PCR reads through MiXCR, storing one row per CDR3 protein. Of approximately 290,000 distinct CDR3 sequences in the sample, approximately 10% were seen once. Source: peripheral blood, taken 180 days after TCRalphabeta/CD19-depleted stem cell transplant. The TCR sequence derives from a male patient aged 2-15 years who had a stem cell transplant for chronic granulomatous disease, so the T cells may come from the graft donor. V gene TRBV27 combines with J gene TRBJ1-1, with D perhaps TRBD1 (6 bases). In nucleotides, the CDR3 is TGTGCCAGCCGTTGGCTCCACCAGGGGAGAGCTTTCTTT. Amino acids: CASRWLHQGRAFF.